These 27 T cell receptor beta chains came from one sample sequenced in a study of cytomegalovirus exposure and HLA in healthy donors. The PCR contained 60 Vbeta and 13 Jbeta primers. Using immunoSEQ multiplex PCR, the repertoire was profiled, and TCRdb retains in-frame clones only, with some absent. The data show about 260,000 clones, roughly two thirds seen once. The sample taken for sequencing was PBMCs. These receptors were taken from a female donor in good health and CMV-seronegative.

This chain links TRBV6-1 with TRBJ2-3, with D possibly TRBD2 on 5 matching bases. This CDR3 has 17 residues. The germline gives CDR1 MNHNS, CDR2 SASEGT. Trimming shortened V by 1 base and J by 8 bases, and 22 bases separated the two germline ends. The CDR3 coding sequence is TGTGCCAGCAGTGAAGATCGGGGTAATGGACGATCCGGTACGCAGTATTTT. Translated: CASSEDRGNGRSGTQYF.

The V call is TRBV7-8, the J call TRBJ2-5; 10 bases are shared with TRBD2. The J call is doubtful: the DNA matches TRBJ2-7 better. Germline CDR1 and CDR2: SGHVS and FQNEAQ. The CDR3 sequence is 16 residues long. In nucleotides, the CDR3 is TGTGCCAGCAGCATGCTTCGGACTAGCGGTCCCTACGAGCAGTACTTC. Encoded protein: CASSMLRTSGPYEQYF.

V gene TRBV28 combines with J gene TRBJ2-5, with 10 bases matching TRBD1. Germline V gene lookup returns CDR1 MDHEN and CDR2 SYDVKM. The trim removed 4 bases at V and 7 bases at J, leaving 12 bases unmatched. This CDR3 contains 16 residues. This CDR3 reads CASSSPGQGPGGTQYF. CDR3 nucleotides: TGTGCCAGCAGTTCCCCGGGACAGGGGCCTGGTGGGACCCAGTACTTC.

The chain links TRBV27 to TRBJ1-2, with D perhaps TRBD1 (6 bases). The germline V gene has CDR1 MNHEY and CDR2 SMNVEV (reference sequence). Trimming left V 7 bases short and J 2 bases short, with 11 bases between. The CDR3 contains 13 residues. CDR3 DNA: TGTGCCAGCAAGGACAGAGAGAACTATGGCTACACCTTC. Residues: CASKDRENYGYTF.

The chain has TRBV5-4 and TRBJ2-1; 10 bases agree with TRBD2. Germline CDR1 SGHNT, CDR2 YYREEE (reference sequence). The V gene end was trimmed by 0 bases and the J gene end by 6 bases; junction bases not matched to a gene: 3. The CDR3 contains 15 residues. DNA of the CDR3: TGTGCCAGCAGCTTGGCTGGACTAGCGGCCAATGAGCAGTTCTTC. Encoded protein: CASSLAGLAANEQFF. Drawing the rest from reference TRBV5-4 and TRBJ2-1, the complete variable domain is ETGVTQSPTHLIKTRGQQVTLRCSSQSGHNTVSWYQQALGQGPQFIFQYYREEENGRGNFPPRFSGLQFPNYSSELNVNALELDDSALYLCASSLAGLAANEQFFGPGTRLTVL.

The gene calls are TRBV7-9 and TRBJ2-1, with 11 positions matching TRBD2. V shed 2 bases and J 7 bases; nucleotides not matched to a gene: 13. CDR1 and CDR2 from the germline V gene are SEHNR and FQNEAQ (reference sequence). There are 18 residues in the CDR3. The CDR3 loop is CASSLFLLVAGGGNEQFF. CDR3 nucleotide sequence: TGTGCCAGCAGCTTATTTCTTTTGGTAGCGGGAGGGGGGAATGAGCAGTTCTTC. The complete variable domain, with remaining parts taken from reference TRBV7-9 and TRBJ2-1, reads DTGVSQNPRHKITKRGQNVTFRCDPISEHNRLYWYRQTLGQGPEFLTYFQNEAQLEKSRLLSDRFSAERPKGSFSTLEIQRTEQGDSAMYLCASSLFLLVAGGGNEQFFGPGTRLTVL.

This clone has just a few counts. Other DNA sequences in this sample translate to the same CDR3. This chain uses TRBV11-3 with TRBJ2-1, with TRBD2 identical over 10 bases. Per the germline V gene, CDR1 is SGHNT and CDR2 is YENEEA. This CDR3 has 15 amino acids. V gave up 2 bases and J gave up 6 bases; unmatched junction bases: 4. In DNA form, the CDR3 reads TGTGCCAGCAGCTTAATGGCTAGCGGGAGCAATGAGCAGTTCTTC. It yields the protein CASSLMASGSNEQFF.

The table lists this clone with a few counts. The V call is TRBV10-3, the J call TRBJ1-2; tentative D call: TRBD1 (6 bases). The CDR3 is 15 residues long. Trimming took 4 bases from V and 1 from J, leaving 13 bases between them. Germline CDR1 is ENHRY and CDR2 is SYGVKD. CDR3 nucleotides: TGTGCCATCAGTGCCGGGGGGCAGCTTAACTATGGCTACACCTTC. As protein: CAISAGGQLNYGYTF.

This sequence joins TRBV4-1 and TRBJ2-3; TRBD1 might be the D (6 bases). Trimming shortened V by 10 bases and J by 11 bases, and 16 bases separated the two germline ends. CDR3 length: 11 amino acids. Germline V gene lookup returns CDR1 MGHRA and CDR2 YSYEKL. The CDR3 spells CATTQGGVQYF. The CDR3 coding sequence is TGCGCCACGACCCAAGGGGGTGTGCAGTATTTT.

V and J are TRBV5-5 and TRBJ2-2; 8 bases map to TRBD2. Germline CDR1 is SGHKS and CDR2 is YYEKEE (reference sequence). V lost 1 base to trimming and J lost 4 bases; unmatched junction nucleotides: 3. CDR3 length: 15 amino acids. The CDR3 loop is CASSLKTSGTGELFF. The CDR3 region has the DNA TGTGCCAGCAGCTTGAAAACTAGCGGCACCGGGGAGCTGTTTTTT. Filled out from reference TRBV5-5 and TRBJ2-2, the complete variable domain reads DAGVTQSPTHLIKTRGQQVTLRCSPISGHKSVSWYQQVLGQGPQFIFQYYEKEERGRGNFPDRFSARQFPNYSSELNVNALLLGDSALYLCASSLKTSGTGELFFGEGSRLTVL.

This clone came up once. This rearrangement joins TRBV5-1 to TRBJ2-5, with D possibly TRBD1 on 7 matching bases. The CDR3 consists of 12 residues. The germline V gene encodes CDR1 SGHRS and CDR2 YFSETQ. Trimming cost V 4 bases and J 4 bases, with 8 bases left between them. CDR3 coding DNA: TGCGCCAGCAGCCAGGGGGGAGAGACCCAGTACTTC. It specifies CASSQGGETQYF.

The V gene is TRBV2, the J gene TRBJ2-5; 11 bases align to TRBD2. The ends lost 7 bases at V and 3 bases at J; junction bases unmatched: 4. Looked up from germline, CDR1 is SNHLY and CDR2 is FYNNEI. The CDR3 is made up of 14 amino acids. The DNA of the CDR3 is TGTGCCAGCACCTCGGGACTAGCGGAAGAGACCCAGTACTTC. It translates to CASTSGLAEETQYF.

The V gene is TRBV2, the J gene TRBJ2-1; the match to TRBD2 covers 10 bases. With V trimmed by 5 bases and J by 7 bases, 11 bases remained unmatched. The CDR3 runs 16 residues. Germline CDR1 is SNHLY and CDR2 is FYNNEI. The CDR3 DNA reads TGTGCCAGCAGTCCAGCGGGAGGGCCAAGGTGGAATGAGCAGTTCTTC. Its translation is CASSPAGGPRWNEQFF.

The gene calls are TRBV15 and TRBJ1-1, with D unresolved. The CDR3 sequence is 17 residues long. V gave up 1 base and J gave up 1 base, with 16 bases separating them. Germline V CDR1 and CDR2: LNHNV, YYDKDF (reference sequence). This CDR3 is CATSRADRGAGNTEAFF. The CDR3 DNA follows: TGTGCCACCAGCAGAGCGGATCGAGGAGCGGGGAACACTGAAGCTTTCTTT.

The chain has TRBV7-8 and TRBJ1-5; 8 bases are a match to TRBD1. The CDR3 totals 16 residues. V shed 1 base, J shed 4 bases, and the junction held 6 bases outside the gene matches. Germline V gene sequence: CDR1 SGHVS, CDR2 FQNEAQ. CDR3: CASSLEGQELNQPQHF. CDR3 bases: TGTGCCAGCAGCTTAGAGGGACAGGAGTTAAATCAGCCCCAGCATTTT.

This clone was seen only a few times. The J gene is TRBJ2-3, the V gene TRBV5-1; 7 bases are shared with TRBD1. V dropped 4 bases and J dropped 2; count of bases not matched to a gene: 4. The CDR3 is 14 amino acids. Per the germline V gene, CDR1 is SGHRS and CDR2 is YFSETQ. The CDR3 loop is CASSPDRITDTQYF. CDR3 DNA sequence: TGCGCCAGCAGCCCGGACAGGATCACAGATACGCAGTATTTT.

This clone turned up a few times. CDR3 loop: CASSTIAGGPASTDTQYF. The CDR3 bases are TGTGCCAGCAGTACCATAGCGGGAGGCCCCGCTAGCACAGATACGCAGTATTTT. The chain recombines TRBV27 with TRBJ2-3; 10 nucleotides line up with TRBD2. The length of the CDR3 is 18 residues. CDR1 and CDR2 from the germline V gene are MNHEY and SMNVEV (reference sequence). J lost 0 bases, V lost 5 bases, and 11 bases had no gene match.

The chain recombines TRBV5-1 with TRBJ2-3; the match to TRBD2 covers 7 bases. CDR3 length: 14 residues. Germline CDR1 and CDR2: SGHRS and YFSETQ. After removal of 3 bases from V and 4 bases from J, the junction contained 5 bases not matched to a gene. CDR3 region: CASSWGGVADTQYF. In DNA, the CDR3 is TGCGCCAGCAGCTGGGGGGGAGTGGCAGATACGCAGTATTTT.

This chain connects TRBV23-1 to TRBJ2-4; 9 bases map to TRBD2. TRBV23-1 has ORF status, its function being uncertain. The trim removed 6 bases at V and 0 bases at J, leaving 12 bases unmatched. The CDR3 has 18 residues. In nucleotides, the CDR3 is TGCGCCAGCAGCAGGGAAAGCGGGAGGACACTAGCCAAAAACATTCAGTACTTC. Translation: CASSRESGRTLAKNIQYF.

This clone has only a few counts. The V gene is TRBV19, the J gene TRBJ2-6; D gene ambiguous. V dropped 4 bases and J dropped 3 bases, with 13 bases sitting between them. Germline lookup yields CDR1 LNHDA and CDR2 SQIVND (reference sequence). The CDR3 loop spans 16 amino acids. The CDR3 loop reads CASSKTGLGGANVLTF. The CDR3 coding sequence is TGTGCCAGTAGTAAAACGGGTTTAGGTGGGGCCAACGTCCTGACTTTC. Combining the CDR3 with reference TRBV19 and TRBJ2-6 gives the whole variable domain DGGITQSPKYLFRKEGQNVTLSCEQNLNHDAMYWYRQDPGQGLRLIYYSQIVNDFQKGDIAEGYSVSREKKESFPLTVTSAQKNPTAFYLCASSKTGLGGANVLTFGAGSRLTVL.

V usage is TRBV18 and J usage is TRBJ2-5; D is possibly TRBD1 (6 bases). The CDR3 runs 16 residues. CDR1 is KGHSH, CDR2 LQKENI, per germline. Trimming left V 2 bases short and J 0 bases short, with 13 bases between. CDR3 bases: TGTGCCAGCTCACCAGGGACACAGACGTACCAAGAGACCCAGTACTTC. Amino acid sequence: CASSPGTQTYQETQYF.

This chain joins TRBV7-9 and TRBJ1-2; D not resolved. V dropped 1 base and J dropped 3 bases, with 6 bases sitting between them. CDR3 size: 13 residues. Germline lookup yields CDR1 SEHNR and CDR2 FQNEAQ (reference sequence). CDR3 residues: CASSLGGDYGYTF. CDR3 sequence (DNA): TGTGCCAGCAGCTTAGGCGGGGACTATGGCTACACCTTC.

The chain employs TRBV25-1 and TRBJ2-1; TRBD1 aligns across 8 bases. Germline values: CDR1 MGHDK, CDR2 SYGVNS. Unmatched junction bases numbered 11, after V lost 2 bases and J lost 2 bases. The length of the CDR3 is 18 residues. The CDR3 sequence: CASSELIIGTGAYNEQFF. CDR3 in DNA: TGTGCCAGCAGTGAACTGATTATCGGGACAGGAGCCTACAATGAGCAGTTCTTC.

V and J are TRBV19 and TRBJ2-1; no clear D. Trimming shortened V by 3 bases and J by 5 bases, and 8 bases separated the two germline ends. CDR1 and CDR2 from the germline V gene are LNHDA and SQIVND (reference sequence). This CDR3 comprises 13 residues. The DNA for the CDR3 is TGTGCCAGTAGTATCGCCCCGGACAATGAGCAGTTCTTC. Translating gives CASSIAPDNEQFF. Based on the CDR3 plus reference TRBV19 and TRBJ2-1, the full variable domain is DGGITQSPKYLFRKEGQNVTLSCEQNLNHDAMYWYRQDPGQGLRLIYYSQIVNDFQKGDIAEGYSVSREKKESFPLTVTSAQKNPTAFYLCASSIAPDNEQFFGPGTRLTVL.

V usage is TRBV19 and J usage is TRBJ2-3; no clear D. This CDR3 contains 14 residues. V lost 2 bases and J lost 3, with 9 bases in between. Per germline, CDR1 LNHDA and CDR2 SQIVND (reference sequence). This CDR3 reads CASSIITRTDTQYF. Written as DNA, the CDR3 is TGTGCCAGTAGTATAATTACGAGGACAGATACGCAGTATTTT.

The chain uses TRBV20-1 and TRBJ2-1, with D perhaps matching TRBD2 (5 bases). V lost 5 bases to trimming and J lost 14 bases, with 16 bases between them. Germline V gene data show CDR1 as DFQATT and CDR2 as SNEGSKA (reference sequence). This CDR3 is 11 amino acids long. CDR3 amino acids: CSASTQAGKFF. The CDR3 DNA sequence: TGCAGTGCTTCGACCCAGGCCGGGAAGTTCTTC.

V and J are TRBV27 and TRBJ2-5; TRBD2 aligns across 12 bases. The CDR3 is 17 residues long. After removal of 4 bases from V and 2 bases from J, the junction contained 8 bases not matched to a gene. CDR1 and CDR2 (germline): MNHEY, SMNVEV (reference sequence). CDR3 nucleotide sequence: TGTGCCAGCAGTTCCCCGACTAGCGGGAGATGGCAAGAGACCCAGTACTTC. Translation gives CASSSPTSGRWQETQYF.